One sample yielded the 20 T cell receptor beta chains listed below, sequenced in a study of OX40 agonist ivuxolimab in advanced cancers. Using immunoSEQ multiplex PCR, the repertoire was profiled, and TCRdb retains in-frame clones only, with some absent. In the table there are 50,000 to 65,000 clones, roughly 86% of which are singletons. The material sequenced was CD4+ or CD8+ T cells sorted from blood, taken in a trial of the OX40 agonist ivuxolimab. These receptors all come from an adult with an advanced solid tumor such as melanoma, head and neck, liver or kidney cancer.

V and J are TRBV28 and TRBJ1-4, with unresolved D. Looked up from germline, CDR1 is MDHEN and CDR2 is SYDVKM. This CDR3 region has 12 residues. With 6 bases removed from V and 2 bases from J, the gap between germline ends came to 4 bases. The CDR3 region has the DNA TGTGCCAGCAGCTCTACTAATGAAAAACTGTTTTTT. It is translated as CASSSTNEKLFF.

The rearrangement uses TRBV19 and TRBJ1-2, with 7 bases that match TRBD1. The junction had 1 base not matched to a gene; V was cut back by 3 bases and J by 0 bases. Germline V lookup: CDR1 LNHDA, CDR2 SQIVND (reference sequence). The CDR3 consists of 14 residues. CDR3 sequence: CASSIQGANYGYTF. CDR3 bases: TGTGCCAGTAGTATTCAGGGGGCTAACTATGGCTACACCTTC.

This rearrangement joins TRBV28 to TRBJ1-2, with D possibly being TRBD1 (6 bases). Germline V gene data show CDR1 as MDHEN and CDR2 as SYDVKM. V lost 7 bases, J lost 1 base, and 19 bases lay in between. This CDR3 spans 16 amino acids. CDR3 protein: CASKKSQGSLNYGYTF. CDR3 nucleotides: TGTGCCAGCAAAAAATCACAGGGTTCCCTTAACTATGGCTACACCTTC.

The CDR3 region is CASSNYGDRVAFF. The CDR3 DNA reads as TGTGCCAGCAGTAATTATGGGGACAGGGTTGCTTTCTTT. The V and J genes are TRBV6-5 and TRBJ1-1; TRBD1 aligns across 9 bases. The CDR3 has 13 amino acids. Unmatched junction bases numbered 9, after V lost 5 bases and J lost 11 bases. The germline CDR1 and CDR2 sequences are MNHEY and SVGAGI.

This chain joins TRBV6-1 and TRBJ2-5; D is uncertain. There are 11 residues in the CDR3. V was shortened by 5 bases and J by 3 bases, with 4 bases between the two germline ends. CDR1 is MNHNS and CDR2 is SASEGT in the germline V gene. This chain's CDR3 is CASSREETQYF. In DNA form, the CDR3 reads TGTGCCAGCAGTAGAGAAGAGACCCAGTACTTC.

The chain recombines TRBV7-8 with TRBJ2-3, with D perhaps TRBD2 (6 bases). The V gene's germline CDR1 is SGHVS and CDR2 FQNEAQ. V gave up 3 bases and J gave up 3 bases, with 16 bases separating them. This CDR3 spans 16 amino acids. The CDR3 DNA is TGTGCCAGCAGCTTCATGCGGGGCCAACCGACAGATACGCAGTATTTT. Protein product: CASSFMRGQPTDTQYF.

V gene TRBV5-8 combines with J gene TRBJ2-7, with D unresolved. Germline CDR1 SGHTS, CDR2 YDEGEE. Trimming shortened V by 0 bases and J by 4 bases, and 5 bases separated the two germline ends. This CDR3 is 12 amino acids long. The DNA of the CDR3 is TGTGCCAGCAGCTTGGATCTATACGAGCAGTACTTC. Translating it yields CASSLDLYEQYF. The variable domain in full, with the rest retrieved from reference TRBV5-8 and TRBJ2-7, is EAGVTQSPTHLIKTRGQQATLRCSPISGHTSVYWYQQALGLGLQFLLWYDEGEERNRGNFPPRFSGRQFPNYSSELNVNALELEDSALYLCASSLDLYEQYFGPGTRLTVT.

The gene calls are TRBV5-1 and TRBJ2-1; 10 bases match TRBD2. The CDR3 runs to 16 residues. J lost 4 bases, V lost 2 bases, and 6 bases had no gene match. Per the germline V gene, CDR1 is SGHRS and CDR2 is YFSETQ. The CDR3 sequence is CASSLSGGATYNEQFF. The CDR3 nucleotides read TGCGCCAGCAGCTTAAGCGGGGGGGCCACATACAATGAGCAGTTCTTC.

The rearrangement joins TRBV7-9 to TRBJ1-6; maybe TRBD1 (5 bases). The CDR3 contains 15 residues. With 5 bases removed from V and 5 bases from J, the gap between germline ends came to 13 bases. CDR1 and CDR2 from the germline V gene are SEHNR and FQNEAQ (reference sequence). CDR3 in amino acids: CASSPDGANNSPLHF. The CDR3 DNA reads TGTGCCAGCAGCCCGGACGGGGCAAATAATTCACCCCTCCACTTT.

This clone came up once. The chain employs TRBV7-2 and TRBJ2-7, with a weak D call TRBD2 (6 bases). The germline gives CDR1 SGHTA, CDR2 FQGNSA. V was shortened by 5 bases and J by 4 bases, with 15 bases between the two germline ends. The CDR3 loop spans 14 amino acids. The CDR3 nucleotides are TGTGCCAGCAGCACATGGCGGGATAGGTACGAGCAGTACTTC. Translated: CASSTWRDRYEQYF.

This sequence joins TRBV2 and TRBJ2-5, with unresolved D. The germline V gene encodes CDR1 SNHLY and CDR2 FYNNEI. V was pared by 6 bases and J by 1 base, with 3 bases between. The CDR3 extends over 11 amino acids. CDR3: CASSPQETQYF. Here the CDR3 DNA reads TGTGCCAGCAGCCCCCAAGAGACCCAGTACTTC.

This clone was picked up one time. The sample holds other DNA sequences that translate to the same CDR3. The chain employs TRBV5-1 and TRBJ1-1, with D hard to call. Germline CDR1 reads SGHRS; CDR2 reads YFSETQ. V was pared by 0 bases and J by 0 bases, with 9 bases between. This CDR3 is 15 amino acids long. Here the CDR3 reads CASSLGHGVNTEAFF. The CDR3 DNA reads TGCGCCAGCAGCTTGGGTCACGGAGTGAACACTGAAGCTTTCTTT.

The rearrangement links TRBV30 to TRBJ2-6; 10 bases are a match to TRBD1. Trimming removed 7 bases from V and 4 bases from J; junction bases left unmatched: 10. From germline, CDR1 is GTSNPN and CDR2 SVGIG (reference sequence). The CDR3 sequence is 16 residues long. CDR3 DNA sequence: TGTGCCTCTACCGGGACAGGGGCTTCGGGGGCCAACGTCCTGACTTTC. Translating it yields CASTGTGASGANVLTF.

The chain is built from TRBV28 and TRBJ1-4, with 8 nucleotides matching TRBD1. CDR3 length equals 15 residues. The germline CDR1 and CDR2 sequences are MDHEN and SYDVKM. V gave up 6 bases and J gave up 4 bases; unmatched junction bases: 7. CDR3 amino acids: CASSQTGAGNEKLFF. CDR3 bases: TGTGCCAGCAGCCAGACAGGGGCGGGTAATGAAAAACTGTTTTTT.

V and J are TRBV5-6 and TRBJ1-1; 7 bases map to TRBD1. CDR3 length equals 13 residues. Germline values: CDR1 SGHDT, CDR2 YYEEEE. V trimming: 1 base; J trimming: 11 bases; junction bases outside the gene matches: 8. The CDR3 nucleotides read TGTGCCAGCAGCTTGACAAATGACAGGGAGGCTTTCTTT. It is translated as CASSLTNDREAFF.

J is TRBJ2-7 and V is TRBV11-2; 8 positions match TRBD2. Germline-derived CDR1 and CDR2 are SGHAT and FQNNGV. CDR3 size: 15 residues. After removal of 2 bases from V and 0 bases from J, the junction contained 3 bases not matched to a gene. The CDR3 sequence: CASSLQRESSYEQYF. CDR3 sequence (DNA): TGTGCCAGCAGCTTACAGCGGGAGAGCTCCTACGAGCAGTACTTC.

The chain combines TRBV6-1 with TRBJ1-2; D unresolved. The CDR3 extends over 13 amino acids. Trimming took 6 bases from V and 4 from J, leaving 12 bases between them. Per germline, CDR1 MNHNS and CDR2 SASEGT. The CDR3 coding sequence is TGTGCCAGCAGGGCACAGCTAGTCTATGGCTACACCTTC. As protein: CASRAQLVYGYTF.

As DNA, the CDR3 is TGTGCCAGCAGCCTTAAGACCTCCGGGCAGTTCTTC. Translation gives CASSLKTSGQFF. The chain couples TRBV7-9 to TRBJ2-1; no clear D. The CDR3 totals 12 residues. The germline V gene encodes CDR1 SEHNR and CDR2 FQNEAQ (reference sequence). Trimming shortened V by 5 bases and J by 12 bases, and 14 bases separated the two germline ends.

This clone was found a few times. The chain links TRBV7-2 to TRBJ2-3, with TRBD1 identical over 8 bases. Germline CDR1 is SGHTA and CDR2 is FQGNSA. The CDR3 runs to 14 residues. Losses at the gene ends were 7 bases for V and 0 bases for J; bases not matched to a gene: 3. CDR3 protein: CASTWTGSTDTQYF. The CDR3 nucleotides read TGTGCCAGCACCTGGACAGGGAGCACAGATACGCAGTATTTT.

This clone occurred a few times. The chain has TRBV10-2 and TRBJ2-3; no reliable D call. CDR3 length: 14 residues. Between the trimmed V and J ends, which lost 0 bases and 2 bases, there was a span of 6 bases. The germline CDR1 and CDR2 sequences are WSHSY and SAAADI. The CDR3 bases are TGCGCCAGCAGTGAGTCATTTATCACAGATACGCAGTATTTT. It yields the protein CASSESFITDTQYF.